This entry is about one T cell receptor beta chain. Clones were read by immunoSEQ multiplex PCR, and TCRdb kept only the in-frame ones, dropping some. Of about 140,000 clones listed, roughly 76% were seen once; the top ten hold approximately 9%. The entry originates in a study of blood T cell repertoires in COVID-19. In the study overall: Collection of acute and convalescent COVID-19 samples took place in the United States, Italy and Spain.

This sequence was found in a woman between 45 and 60 years old with active or convalescent COVID-19. What was sequenced was peripheral blood.

The CDR3 nucleotides read TGTGCCTCAAACACAGGGGCTAATGAGCAGTTCTTC. Translated: CASNTGANEQFF. The gene calls are TRBV19 and TRBJ2-1, with TRBD1 matching over 7 bases. Losses at the gene ends were 11 bases for V and 7 bases for J; bases not matched to a gene: 8. Germline-derived CDR1 and CDR2 are LNHDA and SQIVND (reference sequence). The CDR3 is 12 amino acids.